Below, 15 T cell receptor beta chains from the same sample are listed, as sequenced in a study of blood T cell repertoires in COVID-19. The assay was immunoSEQ multiplex PCR, and TCRdb's table has in-frame clones only and misses some. This table has 450,000 to 500,000 clones, 80% to 90% appearing once. The sequenced sample was PBMCs or T cells enriched from blood (not recorded which). These receptors originate from an older woman who had recovered from COVID-19.

The chain couples TRBV14 to TRBJ2-1; 8 bases agree with TRBD2. Germline lookup yields CDR1 SGHDN and CDR2 FVKESK. After removal of 6 bases from V and 10 bases from J, the junction contained 8 bases not matched to a gene. This CDR3 is built from 13 residues. The CDR3 DNA sequence: TGTGCCAGCAGACCCGGGACTAGTGGAGAGCAGTTCTTC. Translating gives CASRPGTSGEQFF.

The chain couples TRBV5-1 to TRBJ2-2; TRBD1 matches 8 bases. With 3 bases clipped from V and 6 bases from J, the junction kept 10 bases outside the gene matches. The germline CDR1 and CDR2 sequences are SGHRS and YFSETQ. The CDR3 loop spans 16 amino acids. DNA of the CDR3: TGCGCCAGCAGCTGGAAGACAGGGGCGACGGCCGGGGAGCTGTTTTTT. Translating it yields CASSWKTGATAGELFF.

The J gene is TRBJ2-6, the V gene TRBV6-5, with unresolved D. The CDR3 has 15 residues. The germline gives CDR1 MNHEY, CDR2 SVGAGI. Trimming took off 6 bases at V and 0 bases at J, with 9 bases between the two ends. The CDR3 reads CASSRGSSGANVLTF. The CDR3, as DNA: TGTGCCAGCAGCCGAGGAAGCTCTGGGGCCAACGTCCTGACTTTC.

The chain recombines TRBV29-1 with TRBJ1-5, with D unclear. The CDR3 length is 14 residues. The ends were cut back, 0 bases at V and 6 bases at J, with 12 bases in the middle. CDR1 SQVTM and CDR2 ANQGSEA come from the germline V gene. The CDR3, as DNA: TGCAGCGTTGAAGAGGTGGGAGAACGTCAGCCCCAGCATTTT. This gives the protein CSVEEVGERQPQHF. The full variable domain, rest sourced from reference TRBV29-1 and TRBJ1-5, is SAVISQKPSRDICQRGTSLTIQCQVDSQVTMMFWYRQQPGQSLTLIATANQGSEATYESGFVIDKFPISRPNLTFSTLTVSNMSPEDSSIYLCSVEEVGERQPQHFGDGTRLSIL.

The chain has TRBV29-1 and TRBJ2-5; 7 positions match TRBD1. The CDR3 has 12 amino acids. Germline V gene lookup returns CDR1 SQVTM and CDR2 ANQGSEA. Trimming took 7 bases from V and 5 from J; bases not matched to a gene: 7. CDR3 DNA: TGCAGCGCAGCAACAGGGGCGGAGACCCAGTACTTC. Translating it yields CSAATGAETQYF.

The chain joins TRBV5-1 to TRBJ1-2, with 7 bases lining up with TRBD1. CDR1 and CDR2 from the germline V gene are SGHRS and YFSETQ. With V trimmed by 4 bases and J by 4 bases, 7 bases remained unmatched. CDR3 size: 14 residues. CDR3 sequence: CASSPGPGGYGYTF. Here the CDR3 DNA reads TGCGCCAGCAGCCCAGGGCCAGGGGGCTATGGCTACACCTTC.

Worth noting for this clone: This same CDR3 is encoded by further DNA sequences in the sample. The chain is built from TRBV18 and TRBJ1-2, with TRBD1 as a possible D gene (6 bases). Looked up from germline, CDR1 is KGHSH and CDR2 is LQKENI. CDR3 length equals 15 residues. Deletions cut 0 bases from V and 2 bases from J, with 10 bases between. The CDR3 spells CASSPPSRGNYGYTF. For the CDR3, the DNA is TGTGCCAGCTCACCACCGTCCAGGGGCAACTATGGCTACACCTTC.

The CDR3, as DNA: TGCGCCAGCAGCTTGGAGATGGTGGGGACTAGTCAGTATTTT. It codes for CASSLEMVGTSQYF. The rearrangement uses TRBV5-1 and TRBJ2-3, with 8 positions matching TRBD2. From germline, CDR1 is SGHRS and CDR2 YFSETQ. After removal of 0 bases from V and 12 bases from J, the junction contained 9 bases not matched to a gene. The CDR3 runs to 14 residues.

The chain employs TRBV2 and TRBJ1-5, with D perhaps matching TRBD1 (5 bases). Germline CDR1 and CDR2: SNHLY and FYNNEI. The CDR3 runs 15 residues. Trimming removed 7 bases at V and 8 bases at J, with 21 bases between. The CDR3 nucleotides read TGTGCCAGCATGATAGACAGTCCGCCTATGGAGCCCCAGCATTTT. This translates into CASMIDSPPMEPQHF. Looking up the rest from reference TRBV2 and TRBJ1-5 gives the full variable domain: EPEVTQTPSHQVTQMGQEVILRCVPISNHLYFYWYRQILGQKVEFLVSFYNNEISEKSEIFDDQFSVERPDGSNFTLKIRSTKLEDSAMYFCASMIDSPPMEPQHFGDGTRLSIL.

The chain's CDR3 is CASSDRTEDNEQFF. The CDR3 coding sequence is TGCGCCAGCAGTGACAGGACAGAGGACAATGAGCAGTTCTTC. V usage is TRBV10-1 and J usage is TRBJ2-1; D might be TRBD1 (6 bases). V was pared by 3 bases and J by 5 bases, with 11 bases between. The CDR3 totals 14 residues. Germline CDR1 reads WNHNN; CDR2 reads SYGVQD (reference sequence).

The chain joins TRBV12-3 or TRBV12-4 to TRBJ1-1; D perhaps matches TRBD1 (5 bases). This CDR3 is 13 amino acids long. Trimming took 7 bases from V and 4 from J, leaving 13 bases between them. The CDR3 here is CASNLGGSTEAFF. Written as DNA, the CDR3 is TGTGCCAGCAACCTGGGGGGGAGCACTGAAGCTTTCTTT.

This chain uses TRBV12-3 or TRBV12-4 with TRBJ2-7, with a tentative D call TRBD2 (5 bases). This CDR3 is 13 amino acids long. Between the trimmed V and J ends, which lost 5 bases and 4 bases, there was a span of 12 bases. The CDR3 reads CASSLDSKYEQYF. In DNA, the CDR3 is TGTGCCAGCAGTCTGGACTCAAAATACGAGCAGTACTTC.

With regard to this clone: Within the sample, other DNA sequences also encode this same CDR3. The V and J genes are TRBV18 and TRBJ2-7, with TRBD1 matching over 7 bases. Trimming took 3 bases from V and 4 from J; bases not matched to a gene: 3. Germline CDR1 and CDR2: KGHSH and LQKENI. This CDR3 is 13 amino acids long. The DNA of the CDR3 is TGTGCCAGCTCACCGGACAGGCTTTACGAGCAGTACGTC. It is translated as CASSPDRLYEQYV.

This sequence joins TRBV9 and TRBJ1-1; 8 bases align to TRBD1. Germline V gene data show CDR1 as SGDLS and CDR2 as YYNGEE. CDR3 length: 12 amino acids. Trimming cost V 3 bases and J 8 bases; bases outside gene matches: 3. This CDR3 is CASSAGQGEAFF. DNA for the CDR3: TGTGCCAGCAGCGCCGGACAGGGAGAAGCTTTCTTT.

The chain links TRBV3-1 (or the pseudogene TRBV3-2) to TRBJ1-2; 10 nucleotides agree with TRBD1. The V segment lost 4 bases and the J segment 9 bases; nucleotides outside the gene matches: 8. CDR1 LGHDT and CDR2 YNNKEL come from the germline V gene (reference sequence). The CDR3 loop spans 14 amino acids. The CDR3 protein is CASSPLGTGASYTF. CDR3 bases: TGTGCCAGCAGCCCCTTAGGGACAGGGGCTAGCTACACCTTC.